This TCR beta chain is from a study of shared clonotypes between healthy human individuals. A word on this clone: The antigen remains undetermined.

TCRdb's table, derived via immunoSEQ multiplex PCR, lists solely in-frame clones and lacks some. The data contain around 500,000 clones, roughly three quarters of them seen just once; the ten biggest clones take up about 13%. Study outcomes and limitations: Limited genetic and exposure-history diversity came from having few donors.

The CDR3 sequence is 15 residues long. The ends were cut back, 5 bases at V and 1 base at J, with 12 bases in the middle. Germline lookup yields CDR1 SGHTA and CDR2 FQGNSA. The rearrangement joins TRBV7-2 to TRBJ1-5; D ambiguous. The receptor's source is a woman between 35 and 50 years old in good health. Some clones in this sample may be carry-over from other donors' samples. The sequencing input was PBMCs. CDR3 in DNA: TGTGCCAGCAGCCCCGTGCGGGGAAGCAATCAGCCCCAGCATTTT. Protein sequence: CASSPVRGSNQPQHF.